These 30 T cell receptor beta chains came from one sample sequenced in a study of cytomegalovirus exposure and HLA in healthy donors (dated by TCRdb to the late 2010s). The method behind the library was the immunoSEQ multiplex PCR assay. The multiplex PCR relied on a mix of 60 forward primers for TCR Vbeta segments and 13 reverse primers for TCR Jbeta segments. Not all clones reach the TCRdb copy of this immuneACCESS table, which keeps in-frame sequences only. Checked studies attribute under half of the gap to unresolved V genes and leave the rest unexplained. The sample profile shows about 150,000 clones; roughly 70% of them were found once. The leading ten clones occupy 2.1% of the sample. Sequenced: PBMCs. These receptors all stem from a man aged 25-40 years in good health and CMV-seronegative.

The CDR3 sequence is CSATGIYGYTF. The CDR3 DNA reads as TGCAGTGCCACGGGTATCTATGGCTACACCTTC. This chain uses TRBV20-1 with TRBJ1-2; no reliable D call. The CDR3 covers 11 residues. V dropped 6 bases and J dropped 4 bases, with 9 bases sitting between them. The germline V gene encodes CDR1 DFQATT and CDR2 SNEGSKA (reference sequence).

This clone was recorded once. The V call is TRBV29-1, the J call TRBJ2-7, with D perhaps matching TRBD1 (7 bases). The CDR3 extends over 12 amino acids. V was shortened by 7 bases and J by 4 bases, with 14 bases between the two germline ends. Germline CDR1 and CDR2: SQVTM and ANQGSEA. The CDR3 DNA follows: TGCAGCGGGAGGGGGACAGCGTACGAGCAGTACTTC. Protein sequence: CSGRGTAYEQYF.

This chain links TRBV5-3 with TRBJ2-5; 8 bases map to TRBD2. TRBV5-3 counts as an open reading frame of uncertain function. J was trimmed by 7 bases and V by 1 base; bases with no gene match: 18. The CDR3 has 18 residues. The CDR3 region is CARSLSGAGRGGGVTQYF. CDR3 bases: TGTGCCAGAAGCTTGAGTGGGGCGGGACGGGGGGGCGGGGTGACCCAGTACTTC.

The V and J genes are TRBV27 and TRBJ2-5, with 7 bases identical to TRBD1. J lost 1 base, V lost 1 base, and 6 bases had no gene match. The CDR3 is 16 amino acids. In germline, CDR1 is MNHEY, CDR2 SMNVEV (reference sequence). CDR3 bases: TGTGCCAGCAGTTTATGGGACAGCGACTCCCAAGAGACCCAGTACTTC. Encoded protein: CASSLWDSDSQETQYF.

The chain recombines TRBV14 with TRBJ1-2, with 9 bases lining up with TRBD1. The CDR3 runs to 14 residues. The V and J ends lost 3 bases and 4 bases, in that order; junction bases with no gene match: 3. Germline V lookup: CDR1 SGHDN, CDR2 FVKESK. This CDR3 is CASSQGQGGYGYTF. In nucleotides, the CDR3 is TGTGCCAGCAGCCAGGGACAGGGCGGCTATGGCTACACCTTC.

The CDR3 reads CASSLAGGNQPQHF. The CDR3, as DNA: TGTGCCAGCAGTTTGGCGGGAGGCAATCAGCCCCAGCATTTT. This sequence joins TRBV27 and TRBJ1-5; D is uncertain. V gave up 3 bases and J gave up 2 bases, with 8 bases separating them. The CDR3 runs to 14 residues. The germline V gene has CDR1 MNHEY and CDR2 SMNVEV (reference sequence).

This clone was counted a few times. This CDR3 reads CASSLGQGAYEQYF. CDR3 in DNA: TGTGCCAGCAGCCTCGGACAGGGGGCGTACGAGCAGTACTTC. The chain links TRBV5-5 to TRBJ2-5, with 11 nucleotides matching TRBD1. Gene TRBJ2-7 matches the end of the DNA better, so the J call may be wrong. The CDR3 runs to 14 residues. Looked up from germline, CDR1 is SGHKS and CDR2 is YYEKEE (reference sequence).

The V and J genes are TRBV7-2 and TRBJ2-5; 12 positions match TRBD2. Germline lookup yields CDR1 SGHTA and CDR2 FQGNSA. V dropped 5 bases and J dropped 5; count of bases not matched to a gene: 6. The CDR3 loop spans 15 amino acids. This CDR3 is CASSPRTSGVETQYF. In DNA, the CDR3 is TGTGCCAGCAGCCCTAGGACTAGCGGGGTTGAGACCCAGTACTTC.

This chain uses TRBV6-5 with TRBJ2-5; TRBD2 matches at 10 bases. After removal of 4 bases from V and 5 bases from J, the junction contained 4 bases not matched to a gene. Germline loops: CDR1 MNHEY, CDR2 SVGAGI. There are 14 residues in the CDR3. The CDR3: CASSLSGGAETQYF. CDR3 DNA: TGTGCCAGCAGTTTAAGCGGGGGGGCGGAGACCCAGTACTTC.

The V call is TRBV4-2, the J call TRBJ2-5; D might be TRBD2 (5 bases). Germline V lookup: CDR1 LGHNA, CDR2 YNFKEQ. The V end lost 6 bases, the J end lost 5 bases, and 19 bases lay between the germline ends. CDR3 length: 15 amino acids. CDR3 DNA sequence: TGTGCCAGCAGTCCAAGATTACTAGAGTCGGAGACCCAGTACTTC. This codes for CASSPRLLESETQYF.

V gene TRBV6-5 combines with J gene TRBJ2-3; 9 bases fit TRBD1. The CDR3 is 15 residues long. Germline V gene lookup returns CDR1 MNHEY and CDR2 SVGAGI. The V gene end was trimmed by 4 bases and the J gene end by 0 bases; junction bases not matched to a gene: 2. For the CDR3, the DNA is TGTGCCAGCAGTTTTGGGACAGGGAGCACAGATACGCAGTATTTT. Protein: CASSFGTGSTDTQYF.

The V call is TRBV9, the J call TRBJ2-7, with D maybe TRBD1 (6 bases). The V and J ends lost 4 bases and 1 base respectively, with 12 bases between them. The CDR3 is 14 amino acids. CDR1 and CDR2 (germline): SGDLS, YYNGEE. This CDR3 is CASSLQDRSYEQYF. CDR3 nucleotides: TGTGCCAGCAGCCTCCAGGACAGATCCTACGAGCAGTACTTC.

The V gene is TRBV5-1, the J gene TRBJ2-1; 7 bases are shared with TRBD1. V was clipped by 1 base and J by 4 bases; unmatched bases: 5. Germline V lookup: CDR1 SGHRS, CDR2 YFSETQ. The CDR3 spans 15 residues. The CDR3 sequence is CASSLQGEMYNEQFF. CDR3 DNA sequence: TGCGCCAGCAGCTTGCAGGGGGAGATGTACAATGAGCAGTTCTTC.

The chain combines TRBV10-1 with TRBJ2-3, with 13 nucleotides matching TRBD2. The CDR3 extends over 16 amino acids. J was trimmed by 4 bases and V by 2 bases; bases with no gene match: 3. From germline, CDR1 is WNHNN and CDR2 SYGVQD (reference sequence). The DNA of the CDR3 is TGCGCCAGCAGTGAGCGGACTAGCGGGGGTCCAGATACGCAGTATTTT. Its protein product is CASSERTSGGPDTQYF.

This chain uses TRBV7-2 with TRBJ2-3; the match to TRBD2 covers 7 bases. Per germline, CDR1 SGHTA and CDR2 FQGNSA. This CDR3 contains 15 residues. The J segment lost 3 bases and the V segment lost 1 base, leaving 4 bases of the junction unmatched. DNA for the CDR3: TGTGCCAGCAGCTTAGTAAGCGGGGAGACAGATACGCAGTATTTT. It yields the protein CASSLVSGETDTQYF.

CDR3 in amino acids: CASTSGTRSNEQFF. The CDR3 DNA reads TGCGCCAGCACTTCCGGGACACGGTCCAATGAGCAGTTCTTC. V gene TRBV5-1 combines with J gene TRBJ2-1; D is possibly TRBD1 (6 bases). The CDR3 runs to 14 residues. V was trimmed by 6 bases and J by 6 bases, leaving 16 bases between them. CDR1 and CDR2 from the germline V gene are SGHRS and YFSETQ.

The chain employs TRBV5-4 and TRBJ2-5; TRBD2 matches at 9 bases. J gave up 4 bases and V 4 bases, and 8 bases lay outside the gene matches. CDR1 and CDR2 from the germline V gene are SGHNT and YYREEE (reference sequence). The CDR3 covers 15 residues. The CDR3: CASSPAGRGGETQYF. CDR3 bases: TGTGCCAGCAGCCCCGCGGGGCGGGGGGGAGAGACCCAGTACTTC.

CDR3 sequence: CASSPPGQETYEQYF. The CDR3 bases are TGTGCCAGCAGTCCACCGGGACAGGAGACCTACGAGCAGTACTTC. This chain joins TRBV6-5 and TRBJ2-7; 8 bases fit TRBD1. This CDR3 has 15 residues. The germline CDR1 and CDR2 sequences are MNHEY and SVGAGI. V was pared by 5 bases and J by 2 bases, with 8 bases of the junction left unmatched.

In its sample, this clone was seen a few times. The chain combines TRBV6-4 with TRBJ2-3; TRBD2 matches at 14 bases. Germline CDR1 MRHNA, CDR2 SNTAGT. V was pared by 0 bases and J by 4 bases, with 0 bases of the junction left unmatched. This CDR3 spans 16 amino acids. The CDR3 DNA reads TGTGCCAGCAGTGACTCGACTAGCGGGGGGGCAGATACGCAGTATTTT. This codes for CASSDSTSGGADTQYF.

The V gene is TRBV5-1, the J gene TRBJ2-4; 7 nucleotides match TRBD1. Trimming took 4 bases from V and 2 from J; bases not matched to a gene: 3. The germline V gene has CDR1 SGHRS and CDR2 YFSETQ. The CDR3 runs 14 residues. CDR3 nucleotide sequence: TGCGCCAGCAGCCAGGACAGGACCAAAAACATTCAGTACTTC. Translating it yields CASSQDRTKNIQYF.

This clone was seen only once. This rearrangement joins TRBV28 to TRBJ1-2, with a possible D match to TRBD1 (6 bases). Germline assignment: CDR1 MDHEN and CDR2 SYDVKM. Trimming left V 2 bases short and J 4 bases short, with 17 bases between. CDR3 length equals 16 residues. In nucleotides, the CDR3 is TGTGCCAGCAGTTTAGTTGGGCGGGGGCTGATCTATGGCTACACCTTC. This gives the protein CASSLVGRGLIYGYTF.

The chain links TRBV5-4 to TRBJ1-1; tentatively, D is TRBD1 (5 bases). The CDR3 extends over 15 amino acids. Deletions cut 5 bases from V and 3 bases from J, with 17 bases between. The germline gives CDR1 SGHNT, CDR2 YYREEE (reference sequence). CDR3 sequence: CASREGPEDHTEAFF. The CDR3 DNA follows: TGTGCCAGCAGGGAGGGGCCCGAAGATCACACTGAAGCTTTCTTT.

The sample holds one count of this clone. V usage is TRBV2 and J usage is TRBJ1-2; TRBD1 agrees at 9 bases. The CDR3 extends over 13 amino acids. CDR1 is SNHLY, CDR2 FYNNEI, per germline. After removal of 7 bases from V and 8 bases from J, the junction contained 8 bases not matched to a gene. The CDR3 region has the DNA TGTGCCAGCACCCGAGGGGGGACAGGGGGCTACACCTTC. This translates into CASTRGGTGGYTF.

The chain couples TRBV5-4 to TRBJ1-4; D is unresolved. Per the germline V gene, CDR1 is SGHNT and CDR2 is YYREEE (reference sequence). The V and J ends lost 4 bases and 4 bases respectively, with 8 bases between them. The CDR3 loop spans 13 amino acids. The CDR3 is CASSPTGNEKLFF. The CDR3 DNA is TGTGCCAGCAGCCCTACTGGTAATGAAAAACTGTTTTTT.

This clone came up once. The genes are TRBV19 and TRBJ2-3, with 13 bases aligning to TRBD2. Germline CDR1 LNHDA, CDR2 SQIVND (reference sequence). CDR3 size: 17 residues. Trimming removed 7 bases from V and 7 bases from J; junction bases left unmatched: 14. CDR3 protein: CASTDLRTSGGVNTQYF. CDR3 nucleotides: TGTGCCAGTACCGACCTCAGGACTAGCGGGGGTGTGAATACGCAGTATTTT.

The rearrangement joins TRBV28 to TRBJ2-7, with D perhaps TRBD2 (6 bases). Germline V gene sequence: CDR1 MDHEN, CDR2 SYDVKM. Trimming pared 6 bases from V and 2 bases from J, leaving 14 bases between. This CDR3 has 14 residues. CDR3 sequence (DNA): TGTGCCAGCAGCCCGGGACTGTTTCCCTACGAGCAGTACTTC. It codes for CASSPGLFPYEQYF.

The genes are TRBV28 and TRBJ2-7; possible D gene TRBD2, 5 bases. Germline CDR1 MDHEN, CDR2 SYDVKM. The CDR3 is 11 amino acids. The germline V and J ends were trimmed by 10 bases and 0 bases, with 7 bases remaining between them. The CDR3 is CATGISYEQYF. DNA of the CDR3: TGTGCCACCGGGATCTCCTACGAGCAGTACTTC.

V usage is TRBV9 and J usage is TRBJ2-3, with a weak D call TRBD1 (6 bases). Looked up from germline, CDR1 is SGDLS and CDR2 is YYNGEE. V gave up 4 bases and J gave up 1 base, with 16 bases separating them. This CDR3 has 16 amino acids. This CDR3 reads CASSPTGIGGTDTQYF. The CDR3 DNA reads TGTGCCAGCAGCCCTACAGGGATAGGAGGCACAGATACGCAGTATTTT.

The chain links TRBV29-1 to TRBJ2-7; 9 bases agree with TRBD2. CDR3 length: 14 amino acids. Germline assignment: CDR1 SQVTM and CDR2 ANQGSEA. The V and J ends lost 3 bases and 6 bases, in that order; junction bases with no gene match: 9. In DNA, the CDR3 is TGCAGCGTTGAGCTAGCGGGGTGGAGCGGCGAGCAGTACTTC. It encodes CSVELAGWSGEQYF.

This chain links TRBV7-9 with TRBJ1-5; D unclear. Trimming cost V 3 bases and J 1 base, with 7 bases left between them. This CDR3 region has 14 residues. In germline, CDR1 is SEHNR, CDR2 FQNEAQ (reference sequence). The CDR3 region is CASSFPESNQPQHF. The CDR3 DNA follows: TGTGCCAGCAGCTTCCCGGAGAGCAATCAGCCCCAGCATTTT.